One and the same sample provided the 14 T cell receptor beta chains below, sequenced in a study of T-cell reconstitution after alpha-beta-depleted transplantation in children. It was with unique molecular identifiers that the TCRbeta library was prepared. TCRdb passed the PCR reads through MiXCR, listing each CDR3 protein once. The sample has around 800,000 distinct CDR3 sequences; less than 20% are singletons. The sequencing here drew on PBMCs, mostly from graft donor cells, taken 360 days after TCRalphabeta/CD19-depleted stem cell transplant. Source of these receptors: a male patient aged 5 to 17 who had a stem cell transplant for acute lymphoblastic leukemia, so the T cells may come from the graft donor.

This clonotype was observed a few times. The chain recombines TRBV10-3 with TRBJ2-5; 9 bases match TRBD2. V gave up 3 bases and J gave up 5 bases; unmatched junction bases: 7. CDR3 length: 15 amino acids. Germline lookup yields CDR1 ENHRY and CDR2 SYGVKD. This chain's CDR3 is CAISDAGGPVETQYF. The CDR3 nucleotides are TGTGCCATCAGTGACGCGGGAGGGCCTGTGGAGACCCAGTACTTC.

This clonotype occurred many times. CDR3 amino acids: CSARRSPSNEQFF. CDR3 in DNA: TGCAGCGCACGACGCTCGCCTTCCAATGAGCAGTTCTTC. The chain is built from TRBV29-1 and TRBJ2-1, with D unclear. V gave up 7 bases and J gave up 6 bases, with 16 bases separating them. Germline CDR1 and CDR2: SQVTM and ANQGSEA. This CDR3 contains 13 residues.

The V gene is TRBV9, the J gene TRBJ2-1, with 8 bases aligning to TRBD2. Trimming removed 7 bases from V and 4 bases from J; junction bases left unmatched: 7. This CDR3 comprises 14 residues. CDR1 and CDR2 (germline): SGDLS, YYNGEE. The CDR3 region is CASAGGGGYNEQFF. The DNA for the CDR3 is TGTGCCAGCGCGGGGGGAGGAGGGTACAATGAGCAGTTCTTC.

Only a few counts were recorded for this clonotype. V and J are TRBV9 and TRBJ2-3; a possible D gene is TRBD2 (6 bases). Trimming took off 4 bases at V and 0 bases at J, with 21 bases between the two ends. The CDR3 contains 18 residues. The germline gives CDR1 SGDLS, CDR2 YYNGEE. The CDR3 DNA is TGTGCCAGCAGCTTCCGGGGAGCGGGCCGTACTAGCACAGATACGCAGTATTTT. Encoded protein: CASSFRGAGRTSTDTQYF. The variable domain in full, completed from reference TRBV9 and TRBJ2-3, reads DSGVTQTPKHLITATGQRVTLRCSPRSGDLSVYWYQQSLDQGLQFLIQYYNGEERAKGNILERFSAQQFPDLHSELNLSSLELGDSALYFCASSFRGAGRTSTDTQYFGPGTRLTVL.

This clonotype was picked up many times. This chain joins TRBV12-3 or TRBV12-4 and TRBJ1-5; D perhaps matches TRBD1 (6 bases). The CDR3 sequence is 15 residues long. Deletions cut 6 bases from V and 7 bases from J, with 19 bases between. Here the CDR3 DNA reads TGTGCCAGCAGGGTGGGGGCTTCCACGGGACAGCCCCAGCATTTT. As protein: CASRVGASTGQPQHF.

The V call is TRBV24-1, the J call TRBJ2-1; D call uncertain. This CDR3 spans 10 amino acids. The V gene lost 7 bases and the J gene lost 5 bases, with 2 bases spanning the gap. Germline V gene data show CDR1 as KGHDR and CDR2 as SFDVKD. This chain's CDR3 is CATRDNEQFF. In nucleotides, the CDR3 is TGTGCCACCAGGGACAATGAGCAGTTCTTC.

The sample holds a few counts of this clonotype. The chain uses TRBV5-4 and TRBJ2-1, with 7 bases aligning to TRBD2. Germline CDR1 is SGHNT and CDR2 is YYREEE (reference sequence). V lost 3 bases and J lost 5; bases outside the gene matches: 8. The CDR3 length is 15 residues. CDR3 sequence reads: CASSWGGPLDNEQFF. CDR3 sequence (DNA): TGTGCCAGCAGCTGGGGGGGACCCCTCGACAATGAGCAGTTCTTC.

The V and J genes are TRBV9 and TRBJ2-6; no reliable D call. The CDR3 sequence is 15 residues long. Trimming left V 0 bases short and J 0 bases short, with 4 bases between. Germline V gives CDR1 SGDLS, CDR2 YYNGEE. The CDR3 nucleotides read TGTGCCAGCAGCGTAGTTGGCTCTGGGGCCAACGTCCTGACTTTC. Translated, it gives CASSVVGSGANVLTF.

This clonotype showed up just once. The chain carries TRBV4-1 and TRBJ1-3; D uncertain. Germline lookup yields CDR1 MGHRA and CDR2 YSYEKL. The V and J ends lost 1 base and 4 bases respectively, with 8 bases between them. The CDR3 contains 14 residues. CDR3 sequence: CASSQGPEGNTIYF. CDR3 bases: TGCGCCAGCAGCCAAGGCCCAGAAGGAAACACCATATATTTT.

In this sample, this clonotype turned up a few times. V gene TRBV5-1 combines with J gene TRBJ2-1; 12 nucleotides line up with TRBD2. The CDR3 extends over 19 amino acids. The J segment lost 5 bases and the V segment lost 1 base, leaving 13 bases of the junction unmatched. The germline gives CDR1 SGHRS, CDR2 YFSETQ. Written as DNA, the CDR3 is TGCGCCAGCAGCTTGTGGACTAGCGGGATTATTGAGGGGGACAATGAGCAGTTCTTC. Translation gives CASSLWTSGIIEGDNEQFF.

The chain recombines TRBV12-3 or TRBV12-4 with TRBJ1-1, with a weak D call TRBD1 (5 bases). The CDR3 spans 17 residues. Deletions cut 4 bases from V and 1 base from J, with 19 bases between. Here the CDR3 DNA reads TGTGCCAGCAGTTCCGCCGAGGGGAAGGAGGCGAACACTGAAGCTTTCTTT. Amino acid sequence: CASSSAEGKEANTEAFF.

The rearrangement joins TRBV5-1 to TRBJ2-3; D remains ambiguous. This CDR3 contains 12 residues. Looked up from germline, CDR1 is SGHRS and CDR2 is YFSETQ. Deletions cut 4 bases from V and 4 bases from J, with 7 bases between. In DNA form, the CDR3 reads TGCGCCAGCAGCCGTATAGCAGATACGCAGTATTTT. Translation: CASSRIADTQYF.

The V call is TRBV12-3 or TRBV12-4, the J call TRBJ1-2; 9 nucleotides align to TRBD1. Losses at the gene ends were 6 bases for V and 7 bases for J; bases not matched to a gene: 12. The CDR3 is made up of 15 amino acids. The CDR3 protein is CASSLSGTGSRGYTF. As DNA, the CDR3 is TGTGCCAGCAGCCTCTCCGGGACAGGGAGCCGTGGCTACACCTTC.

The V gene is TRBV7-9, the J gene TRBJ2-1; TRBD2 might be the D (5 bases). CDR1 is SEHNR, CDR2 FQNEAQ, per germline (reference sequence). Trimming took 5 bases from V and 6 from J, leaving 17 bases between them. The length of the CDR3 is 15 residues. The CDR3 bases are TGTGCCAGCAGCATTGGACTGGAAACCCCCAATGAGCAGTTCTTC. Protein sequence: CASSIGLETPNEQFF.